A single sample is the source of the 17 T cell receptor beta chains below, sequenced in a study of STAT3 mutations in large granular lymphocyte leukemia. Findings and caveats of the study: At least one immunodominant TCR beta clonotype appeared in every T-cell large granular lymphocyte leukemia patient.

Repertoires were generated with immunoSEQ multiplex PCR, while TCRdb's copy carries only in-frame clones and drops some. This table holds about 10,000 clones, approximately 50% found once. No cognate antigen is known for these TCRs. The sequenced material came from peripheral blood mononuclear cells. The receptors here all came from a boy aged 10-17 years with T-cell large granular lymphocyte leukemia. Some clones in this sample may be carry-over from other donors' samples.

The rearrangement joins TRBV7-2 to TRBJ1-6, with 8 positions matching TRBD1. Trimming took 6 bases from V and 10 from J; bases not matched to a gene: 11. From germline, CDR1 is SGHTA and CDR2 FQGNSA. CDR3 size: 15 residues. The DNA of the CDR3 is TGTGCCAGCAGGGCTCAGGGGGCTTCAAGATCACCCCTCCACTTT. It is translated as CASRAQGASRSPLHF.

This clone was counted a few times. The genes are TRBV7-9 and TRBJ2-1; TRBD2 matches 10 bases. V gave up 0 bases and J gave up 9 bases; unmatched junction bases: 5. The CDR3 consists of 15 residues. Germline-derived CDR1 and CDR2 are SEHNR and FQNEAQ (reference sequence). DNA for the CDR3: TGTGCCAGCAGCTTAGCTAGCGGGAGGTCTAGTGAGCAGTTCTTC. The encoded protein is CASSLASGRSSEQFF. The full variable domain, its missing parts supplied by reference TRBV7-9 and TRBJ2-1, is DTGVSQNPRHKITKRGQNVTFRCDPISEHNRLYWYRQTLGQGPEFLTYFQNEAQLEKSRLLSDRFSAERPKGSFSTLEIQRTEQGDSAMYLCASSLASGRSSEQFFGPGTRLTVL.

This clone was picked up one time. The CDR3 here is CASRMRGPNQPQHF. The CDR3 region has the DNA TGTGCCAGCAGAATGAGAGGGCCTAATCAGCCCCAGCATTTT. The chain uses TRBV6-1 and TRBJ1-5; no firm D call. CDR1 and CDR2 (germline): MNHNS, SASEGT. CDR3 length: 14 residues. Trimming removed 6 bases from V and 4 bases from J, with 13 bases in between.

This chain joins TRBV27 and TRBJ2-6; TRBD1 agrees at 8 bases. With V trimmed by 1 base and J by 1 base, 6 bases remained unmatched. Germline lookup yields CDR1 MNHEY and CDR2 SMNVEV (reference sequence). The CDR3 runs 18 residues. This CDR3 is CASSLYGQGGSGANVLTF. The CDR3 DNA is TGTGCCAGCAGTTTATACGGACAGGGCGGTTCTGGGGCCAACGTCCTGACTTTC.

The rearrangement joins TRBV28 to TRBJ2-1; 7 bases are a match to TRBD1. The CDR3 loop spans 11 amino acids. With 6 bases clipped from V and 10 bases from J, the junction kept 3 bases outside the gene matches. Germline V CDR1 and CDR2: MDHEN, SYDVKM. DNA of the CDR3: TGTGCCAGCAGGGGACAGCTCGAGCAGTTCTTC. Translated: CASRGQLEQFF. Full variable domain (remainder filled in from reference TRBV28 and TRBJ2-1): DVKVTQSSRYLVKRTGEKVFLECVQDMDHENMFWYRQDPGLGLRLIYFSYDVKMKEKGDIPEGYSVSREKKERFSLILESASTNQTSMYLCASRGQLEQFFGPGTRLTVL.

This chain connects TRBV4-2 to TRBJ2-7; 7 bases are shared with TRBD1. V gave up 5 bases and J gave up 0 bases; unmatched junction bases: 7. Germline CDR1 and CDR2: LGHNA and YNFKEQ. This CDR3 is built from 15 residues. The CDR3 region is CASSLVWTGSYEQYF. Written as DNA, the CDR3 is TGTGCCAGCAGCTTAGTATGGACAGGCTCCTACGAGCAGTACTTC.

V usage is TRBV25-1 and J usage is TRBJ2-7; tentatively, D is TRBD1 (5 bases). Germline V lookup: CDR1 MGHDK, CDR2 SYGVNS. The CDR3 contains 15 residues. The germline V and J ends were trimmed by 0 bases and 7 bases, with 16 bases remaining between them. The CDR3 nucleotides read TGTGCCAGCAGTGAATATGATTATTCGCAGGGTGAGCAGTACTTC. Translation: CASSEYDYSQGEQYF.

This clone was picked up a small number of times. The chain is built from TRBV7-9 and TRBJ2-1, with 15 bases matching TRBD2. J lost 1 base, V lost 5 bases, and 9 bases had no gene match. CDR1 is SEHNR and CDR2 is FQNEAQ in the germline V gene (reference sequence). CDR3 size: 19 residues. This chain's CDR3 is CASSARTSGRAVSYNEQFF. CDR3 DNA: TGTGCCAGCAGCGCTCGGACTAGCGGGAGGGCCGTGTCCTACAATGAGCAGTTCTTC. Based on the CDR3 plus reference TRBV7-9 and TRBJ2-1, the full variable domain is DTGVSQNPRHKITKRGQNVTFRCDPISEHNRLYWYRQTLGQGPEFLTYFQNEAQLEKSRLLSDRFSAERPKGSFSTLEIQRTEQGDSAMYLCASSARTSGRAVSYNEQFFGPGTRLTVL.

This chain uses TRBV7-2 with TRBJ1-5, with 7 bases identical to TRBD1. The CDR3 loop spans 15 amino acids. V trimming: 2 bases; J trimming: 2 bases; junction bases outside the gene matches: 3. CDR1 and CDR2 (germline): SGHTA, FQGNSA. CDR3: CASSLMGTGNQPQHF. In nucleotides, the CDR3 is TGTGCCAGCAGCTTAATGGGGACAGGCAATCAGCCCCAGCATTTT.

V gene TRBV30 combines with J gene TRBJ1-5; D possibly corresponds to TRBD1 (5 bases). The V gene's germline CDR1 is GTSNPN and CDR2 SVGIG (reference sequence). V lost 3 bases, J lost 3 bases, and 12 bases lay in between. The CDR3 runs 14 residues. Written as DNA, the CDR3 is TGTGCCTGGAGCGCCGGGACTGTCAATCAGCCCCAGCATTTT. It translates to CAWSAGTVNQPQHF.

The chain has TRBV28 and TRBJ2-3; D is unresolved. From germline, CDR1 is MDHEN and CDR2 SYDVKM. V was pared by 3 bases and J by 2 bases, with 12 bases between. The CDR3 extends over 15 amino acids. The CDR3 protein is CASSFGVGDTDTQYF. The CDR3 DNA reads TGTGCCAGCAGTTTTGGGGTTGGGGACACAGATACGCAGTATTTT.

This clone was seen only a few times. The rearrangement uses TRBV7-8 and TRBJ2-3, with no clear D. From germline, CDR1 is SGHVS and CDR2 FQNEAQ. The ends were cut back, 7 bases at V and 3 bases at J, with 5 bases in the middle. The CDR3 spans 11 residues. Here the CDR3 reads CASTPTDTQYF. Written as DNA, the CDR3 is TGTGCCAGCACGCCTACAGATACGCAGTATTTT.

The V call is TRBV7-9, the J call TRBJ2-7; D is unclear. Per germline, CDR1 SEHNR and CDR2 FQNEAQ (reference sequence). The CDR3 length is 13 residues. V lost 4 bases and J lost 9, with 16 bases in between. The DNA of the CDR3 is TGTGCCAGCAGCTCTGGCGACCGGGCGGTGCAGTACTTC. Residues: CASSSGDRAVQYF.

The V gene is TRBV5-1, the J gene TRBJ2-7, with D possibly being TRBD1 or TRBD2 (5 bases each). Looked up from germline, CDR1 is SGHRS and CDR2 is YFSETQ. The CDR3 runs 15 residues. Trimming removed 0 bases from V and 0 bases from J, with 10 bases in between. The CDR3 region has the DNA TGCGCCAGCAGCTTGGCCGGGACCAACTCCTACGAGCAGTACTTC. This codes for CASSLAGTNSYEQYF. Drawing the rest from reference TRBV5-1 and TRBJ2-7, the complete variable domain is KAGVTQTPRYLIKTRGQQVTLSCSPISGHRSVSWYQQTPGQGLQFLFEYFSETQRNKGNFPGRFSGRQFSNSRSEMNVSTLELGDSALYLCASSLAGTNSYEQYFGPGTRLTVT.

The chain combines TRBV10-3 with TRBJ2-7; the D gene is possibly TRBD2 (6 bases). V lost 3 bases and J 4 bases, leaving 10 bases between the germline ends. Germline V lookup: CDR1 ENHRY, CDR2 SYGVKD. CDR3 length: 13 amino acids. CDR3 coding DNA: TGTGCCATCAGTGACCGTGGAGGGTACGAGCAGTACTTC. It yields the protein CAISDRGGYEQYF.

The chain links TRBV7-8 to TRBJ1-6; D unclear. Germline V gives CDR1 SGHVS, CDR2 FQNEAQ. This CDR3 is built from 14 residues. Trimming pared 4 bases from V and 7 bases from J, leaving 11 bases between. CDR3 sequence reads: CASSSARNNSPLHF. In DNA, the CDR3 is TGTGCCAGCAGCTCAGCCCGTAACAATTCACCCCTCCACTTT.

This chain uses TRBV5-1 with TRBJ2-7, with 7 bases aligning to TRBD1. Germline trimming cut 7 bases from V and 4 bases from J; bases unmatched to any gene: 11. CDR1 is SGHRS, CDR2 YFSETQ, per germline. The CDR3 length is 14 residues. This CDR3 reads CASGSGTDQYEQYF. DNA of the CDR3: TGCGCCAGCGGTTCCGGGACAGACCAATACGAGCAGTACTTC.